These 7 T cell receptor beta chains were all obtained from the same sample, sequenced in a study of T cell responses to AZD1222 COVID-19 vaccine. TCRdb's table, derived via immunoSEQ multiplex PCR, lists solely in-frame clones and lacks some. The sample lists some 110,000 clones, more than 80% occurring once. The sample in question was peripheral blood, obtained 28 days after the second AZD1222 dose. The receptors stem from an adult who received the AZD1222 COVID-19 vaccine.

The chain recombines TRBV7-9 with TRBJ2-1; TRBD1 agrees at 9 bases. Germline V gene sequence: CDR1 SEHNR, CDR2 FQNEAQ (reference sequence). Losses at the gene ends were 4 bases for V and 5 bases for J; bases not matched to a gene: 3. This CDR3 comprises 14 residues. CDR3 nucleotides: TGTGCCAGCAGCTCACGGACAGGGGACAATGAGCAGTTCTTC. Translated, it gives CASSSRTGDNEQFF.

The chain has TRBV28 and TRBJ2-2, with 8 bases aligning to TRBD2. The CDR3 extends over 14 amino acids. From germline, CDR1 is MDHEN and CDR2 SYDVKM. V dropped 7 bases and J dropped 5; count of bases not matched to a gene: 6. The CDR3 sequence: CASTIGGATGELFF. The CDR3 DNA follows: TGTGCCAGCACCATCGGGGGGGCAACCGGGGAGCTGTTTTTT.

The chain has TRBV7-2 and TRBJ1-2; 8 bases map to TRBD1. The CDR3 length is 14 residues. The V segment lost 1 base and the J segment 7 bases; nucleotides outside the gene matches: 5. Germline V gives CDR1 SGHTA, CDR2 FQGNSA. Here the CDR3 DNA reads TGTGCCAGCAGCTTAGAGCAGGGGGCCGGTGGCTACACCTTC. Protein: CASSLEQGAGGYTF.

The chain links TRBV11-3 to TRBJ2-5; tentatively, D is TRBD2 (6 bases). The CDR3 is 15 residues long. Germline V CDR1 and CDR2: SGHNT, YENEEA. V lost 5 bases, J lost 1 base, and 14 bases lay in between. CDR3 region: CASSRGGGSQETQYF. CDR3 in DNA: TGTGCCAGCAGCCGGGGTGGAGGGAGCCAAGAGACCCAGTACTTC.

CDR3 residues: CATSDSSGLYYNEQFF. The CDR3 coding sequence is TGTGCCACCAGTGATTCGTCGGGACTTTACTACAATGAGCAGTTCTTC. The chain employs TRBV24-1 and TRBJ2-1, with D perhaps matching TRBD2 (6 bases). The germline gives CDR1 KGHDR, CDR2 SFDVKD. The V end was cut by 2 bases, the J end by 3 bases, with 13 bases between. The CDR3 contains 16 residues.

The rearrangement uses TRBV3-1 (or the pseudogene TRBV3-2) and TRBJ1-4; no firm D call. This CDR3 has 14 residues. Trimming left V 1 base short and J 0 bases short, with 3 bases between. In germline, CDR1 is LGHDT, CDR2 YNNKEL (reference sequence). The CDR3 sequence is CASSQVATNEKLFF. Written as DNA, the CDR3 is TGTGCCAGCAGCCAAGTTGCAACTAATGAAAAACTGTTTTTT.

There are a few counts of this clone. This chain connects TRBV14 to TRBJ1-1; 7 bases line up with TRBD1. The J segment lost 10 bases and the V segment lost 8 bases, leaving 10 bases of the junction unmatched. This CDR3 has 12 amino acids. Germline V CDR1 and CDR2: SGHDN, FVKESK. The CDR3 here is CASGRGAGVAFF. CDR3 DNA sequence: TGTGCCAGCGGCAGGGGGGCTGGGGTAGCTTTCTTT.